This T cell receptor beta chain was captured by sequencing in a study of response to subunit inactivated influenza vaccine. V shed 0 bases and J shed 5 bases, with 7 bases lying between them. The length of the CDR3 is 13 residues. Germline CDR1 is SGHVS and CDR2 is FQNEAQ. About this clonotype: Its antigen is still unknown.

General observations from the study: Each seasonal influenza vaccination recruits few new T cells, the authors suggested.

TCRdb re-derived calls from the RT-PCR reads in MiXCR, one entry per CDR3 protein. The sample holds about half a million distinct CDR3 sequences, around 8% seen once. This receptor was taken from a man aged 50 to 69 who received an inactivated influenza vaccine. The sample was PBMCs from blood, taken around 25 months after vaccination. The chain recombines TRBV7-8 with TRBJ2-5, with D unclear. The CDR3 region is CASSLARRETQYF. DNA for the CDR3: TGTGCCAGCAGCTTAGCGCGTAGGGAGACCCAGTACTTC.